Listed here are 18 T cell receptor beta chains from one sample, sequenced in a study of T cells in Graves' hyperthyroidism and ophthalmopathy (dated by TCRdb to the late 2010s). Library method: multiplex PCR. TCRdb records Illumina HiSeq 2000 as the sequencer. Amplification of TCR beta CDR3 regions was carried out from RNA transcripts. A first-round RT-PCR of the TCR CDR3 used the HTBI primer set with the Qiagen OneStep RT-PCR kit. TCRdb handled the public reads itself, with Q25 trimming in fastp and clone calling in MiXCR, and kept productive beta chains. Under each unique CDR3 protein, matching rows form one entry showing the most common genes and DNA. In all, the sample holds some 700,000 distinct CDR3 sequences, and around a sixth of those were seen once. Around 16% of the sample is in the top ten clones. Material for sequencing was blood. Receptor source: a man aged 45-60 years with Graves' hyperthyroidism.

This clonotype has a count of ten or more. The CDR3 DNA sequence: TGTGCCAGCAAGATTCCGGGAACTAGCGGTCCCGGATCCTCCTACAATGAGCAGTTCTTC. Protein sequence: CASKIPGTSGPGSSYNEQFF. The gene calls are TRBV28 and TRBJ2-1, with 8 bases lining up with TRBD2. CDR3 length equals 20 residues. Germline V gene sequence: CDR1 MDHEN, CDR2 SYDVKM. With 7 bases clipped from V and 0 bases from J, the junction kept 20 bases outside the gene matches. Drawing the rest from reference TRBV28 and TRBJ2-1, the complete variable domain is DVKVTQSSRYLVKRTGEKVFLECVQDMDHENMFWYRQDPGLGLRLIYFSYDVKMKEKGDIPEGYSVSREKKERFSLILESASTNQTSMYLCASKIPGTSGPGSSYNEQFFGPGTRLTVL.

This clonotype turned up a few times. J is TRBJ1-5 and V is TRBV28; the match to TRBD1 covers 9 bases. Germline V gene sequence: CDR1 MDHEN, CDR2 SYDVKM. The V segment lost 5 bases and the J segment 7 bases; nucleotides outside the gene matches: 6. CDR3 length: 14 residues. CDR3 DNA: TGTGCCAGCAGTCCTACAGGGGGCCAACAGCCCCAGCATTTT. Its translation is CASSPTGGQQPQHF.

This clonotype was counted ten times or more. The chain uses TRBV18 and TRBJ2-1, with 9 bases aligning to TRBD1. This CDR3 is built from 14 residues. The V and J ends lost 5 bases and 6 bases, in that order; junction bases with no gene match: 5. Germline V lookup: CDR1 KGHSH, CDR2 LQKENI. CDR3 amino acids: CASSAQGAINEQFF. The CDR3 DNA reads TGTGCCAGCTCAGCACAGGGGGCCATCAATGAGCAGTTCTTC.

This clonotype was recorded at least ten times. V gene TRBV3-1 combines with J gene TRBJ2-7; D may be TRBD1 (5 bases). V was trimmed by 4 bases and J by 5 bases, leaving 12 bases between them. The germline V gene encodes CDR1 LGHDT and CDR2 YNNKEL (reference sequence). CDR3 length: 13 amino acids. The CDR3 DNA reads as TGTGCCAGCAGCCGCCAGGGCCCGAACGAGCAGTACTTC. Its translation: CASSRQGPNEQYF.

The rearrangement links TRBV19 to TRBJ2-1; no firm D call. Germline CDR1 is LNHDA and CDR2 is SQIVND (reference sequence). This CDR3 has 13 residues. V gave up 3 bases and J gave up 13 bases, with 16 bases separating them. The CDR3 protein is CASSIGSRVPQFF. In DNA form, the CDR3 reads TGTGCCAGTAGTATTGGGTCAAGGGTCCCACAGTTCTTC.

This chain links TRBV28 with TRBJ2-7; D possibly uses TRBD1 or TRBD2 (6 bases each). Germline V gives CDR1 MDHEN, CDR2 SYDVKM. Trimming took off 5 bases at V and 4 bases at J, with 18 bases between the two ends. The CDR3 spans 15 residues. The CDR3 DNA sequence: TGTGCCAGCAGTCAAGGGGGGACAAGTAATTACGAGCAGTACTTC. Translating it yields CASSQGGTSNYEQYF.

This clonotype was observed many times. The chain's CDR3 is CAIRPQGAVGELFF. The CDR3 coding sequence is TGTGCCATCAGACCCCAGGGGGCAGTCGGGGAGCTGTTTTTT. This chain uses TRBV10-3 with TRBJ2-2, with 8 bases identical to TRBD1. After removal of 6 bases from V and 7 bases from J, the junction contained 7 bases not matched to a gene. Germline loops: CDR1 ENHRY, CDR2 SYGVKD. This CDR3 is built from 14 residues.

The genes are TRBV29-1 and TRBJ1-1; TRBD1 might be the D (5 bases). The germline V gene encodes CDR1 SQVTM and CDR2 ANQGSEA. CDR3 length: 14 residues. The V end was cut by 1 base, the J end by 0 bases, with 9 bases between. CDR3 residues: CSVEARGVNTEAFF. DNA of the CDR3: TGCAGCGTTGAAGCCCGAGGGGTGAACACTGAAGCTTTCTTT.

In this sample, this clonotype turned up many times. The CDR3 loop reads CASSLLVGGLNEQFF. In nucleotides, the CDR3 is TGTGCCAGCAGCTTATTGGTGGGAGGGCTTAATGAGCAGTTCTTC. This chain links TRBV11-2 with TRBJ2-1; TRBD2 agrees at 7 bases. The germline V gene has CDR1 SGHAT and CDR2 FQNNGV. This CDR3 contains 15 residues. The junction had 8 bases not matched to a gene; V was cut back by 2 bases and J by 7 bases. The whole variable domain, filled in from reference TRBV11-2 and TRBJ2-1, reads EAGVAQSPRYKIIEKRQSVAFWCNPISGHATLYWYQQILGQGPKLLIQFQNNGVVDDSQLPKDRFSAERLKGVDSTLKIQPAKLEDSAVYLCASSLLVGGLNEQFFGPGTRLTVL.

This clonotype was recorded at least ten times. V is TRBV28 and J is TRBJ2-7; D possibly corresponds to TRBD2 (5 bases). Germline CDR1 MDHEN, CDR2 SYDVKM. The germline V and J ends were trimmed by 5 bases and 3 bases, with 14 bases remaining between them. The CDR3 is 14 residues long. The CDR3 reads CASSAGGHLYEQYF. DNA for the CDR3: TGTGCCAGCAGTGCTGGCGGGCACCTCTACGAGCAGTACTTC.

This clonotype was seen a handful of times. V is TRBV6-1 and J is TRBJ1-2, with D unresolved. This CDR3 contains 12 residues. Germline CDR1 reads MNHNS; CDR2 reads SASEGT. V was pared by 10 bases and J by 4 bases, with 13 bases between. CDR3 in amino acids: CAIRAAGYGYTF. In DNA form, the CDR3 reads TGTGCCATCCGGGCAGCCGGCTATGGCTACACCTTC.

There are many counts of this clonotype. The chain's CDR3 is CASSVSGTNTGELFF. DNA of the CDR3: TGTGCCAGCAGTGTTTCCGGGACGAACACCGGGGAGCTGTTTTTT. The J gene is TRBJ2-2, the V gene TRBV2; D might be TRBD2 (5 bases). Germline assignment: CDR1 SNHLY and CDR2 FYNNEI. The CDR3 has 15 residues. With 4 bases removed from V and 0 bases from J, the gap between germline ends came to 9 bases.

This clonotype has a count of ten or more. The chain uses TRBV11-2 and TRBJ2-2; no reliable D call. The CDR3 contains 13 residues. Germline CDR1 is SGHAT and CDR2 is FQNNGV. V lost 8 bases, J lost 4 bases, and 11 bases lay in between. CDR3 protein: CASGSRGTGELFF. CDR3 DNA sequence: TGTGCCAGCGGATCCCGTGGCACCGGGGAGCTGTTTTTT.

The gene calls are TRBV24-1 and TRBJ2-3; D may be TRBD1 or TRBD2 (5 bases each). Germline loops: CDR1 KGHDR, CDR2 SFDVKD. This CDR3 is 15 amino acids long. Trimming stripped 10 bases from V and 1 base from J, with 17 bases between. CDR3 DNA sequence: TGTGCCACTGGGGGATATGGACGGGGCACAGATACGCAGTATTTT. This codes for CATGGYGRGTDTQYF.

The chain uses TRBV6-2 or TRBV6-3 and TRBJ1-5; D might be TRBD1 (5 bases). Germline CDR1 is MNHEY and CDR2 is SVGEGT. The CDR3 consists of 15 residues. Trimming removed 3 bases at V and 9 bases at J, with 18 bases between. The CDR3 bases are TGTGCCAGCAGTTATCTCGAAGAGGGGTTTGGGCCCCAGCATTTT. Its translation is CASSYLEEGFGPQHF.

This clonotype has only a few counts. V is TRBV7-9 and J is TRBJ1-2; 7 bases map to TRBD1. The CDR3 has 13 amino acids. Losses at the gene ends were 6 bases for V and 7 bases for J; bases not matched to a gene: 8. In germline, CDR1 is SEHNR, CDR2 FQNEAQ (reference sequence). CDR3 in DNA: TGTGCCAGCAGAACCGGGACAGAAACTGGCTACACCTTC. It encodes CASRTGTETGYTF.

This clonotype was counted at least ten times. The chain has TRBV7-9 and TRBJ1-1, with D possibly TRBD1 on 5 matching bases. V was pared by 5 bases and J by 2 bases, with 12 bases between. This CDR3 has 14 residues. Germline loops: CDR1 SEHNR, CDR2 FQNEAQ (reference sequence). The CDR3 region is CASSTFDSNTEAFF. CDR3 nucleotide sequence: TGTGCCAGCAGCACATTCGACAGTAACACTGAAGCTTTCTTT. The full variable domain, with the rest looked up from reference TRBV7-9 and TRBJ1-1, is DTGVSQNPRHKITKRGQNVTFRCDPISEHNRLYWYRQTLGQGPEFLTYFQNEAQLEKSRLLSDRFSAERPKGSFSTLEIQRTEQGDSAMYLCASSTFDSNTEAFFGQGTRLTVV.

In its sample, this clonotype was seen many times. This rearrangement joins TRBV20-1 to TRBJ2-1; TRBD2 is a possible D gene (6 bases). Per germline, CDR1 DFQATT and CDR2 SNEGSKA (reference sequence). Trimming left V 5 bases short and J 6 bases short, with 14 bases between. The CDR3 contains 13 residues. CDR3 DNA sequence: TGCAGTGCTCCCAAGACGGGGGTCAATGAGCAGTTCTTC. Translating it yields CSAPKTGVNEQFF.